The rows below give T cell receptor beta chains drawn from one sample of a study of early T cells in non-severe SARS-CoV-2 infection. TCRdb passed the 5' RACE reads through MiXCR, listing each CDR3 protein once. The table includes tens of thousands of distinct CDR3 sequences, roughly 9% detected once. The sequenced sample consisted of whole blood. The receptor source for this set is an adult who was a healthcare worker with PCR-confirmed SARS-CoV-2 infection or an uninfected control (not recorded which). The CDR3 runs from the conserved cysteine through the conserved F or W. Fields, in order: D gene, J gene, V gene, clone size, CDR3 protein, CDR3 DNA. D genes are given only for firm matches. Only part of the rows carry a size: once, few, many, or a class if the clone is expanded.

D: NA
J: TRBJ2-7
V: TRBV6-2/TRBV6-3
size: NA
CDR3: CASSNSAYEQYF
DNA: TGTGCCAGCAGTAATTCAGCCTACGAGCAGTACTTC

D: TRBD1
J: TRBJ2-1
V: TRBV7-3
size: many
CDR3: CASSLAARGQGVNEQFF
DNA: TGTGCCAGCAGCTTAGCGGCCAGGGGACAGGGAGTGAATGAGCAGTTCTTC

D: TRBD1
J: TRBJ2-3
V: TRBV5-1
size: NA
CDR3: CASSTRGTGIVDTQYF
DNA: TGCGCCAGCAGCACGCGGGGGACAGGGATCGTGGATACGCAGTATTTT

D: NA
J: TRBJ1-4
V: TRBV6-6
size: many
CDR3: CASSGGTNEKLFF
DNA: TGTGCCAGCAGTGGGGGGACTAATGAAAAACTGTTTTTT

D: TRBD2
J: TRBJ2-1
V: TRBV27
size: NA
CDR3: CASSRGTSGYNEQFF
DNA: TGTGCCAGCAGTCGCGGGACTAGCGGATACAATGAGCAGTTCTTC

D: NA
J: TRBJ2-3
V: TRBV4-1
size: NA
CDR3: CASSQTLDTQYF
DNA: TGCGCCAGCAGCCAGACCTTGGATACGCAGTATTTT

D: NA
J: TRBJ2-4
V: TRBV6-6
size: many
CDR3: CASSQLAVRAKNIQYF
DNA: TGTGCCAGCAGTCAACTAGCTGTTCGGGCCAAAAACATTCAGTACTTC

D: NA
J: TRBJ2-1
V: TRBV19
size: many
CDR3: CASNGVGYNEQFF
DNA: TGTGCCTCAAACGGGGTCGGTTACAATGAGCAGTTCTTC

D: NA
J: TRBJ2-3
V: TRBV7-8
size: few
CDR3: CASSVSPGERTDTQYF
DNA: TGTGCCAGCAGCGTGAGCCCGGGGGAGCGCACAGATACGCAGTATTTT

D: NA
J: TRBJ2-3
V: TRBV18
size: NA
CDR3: CASSPFDADTQYF
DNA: TGTGCCAGCTCACCGTTCGACGCAGATACGCAGTATTTT

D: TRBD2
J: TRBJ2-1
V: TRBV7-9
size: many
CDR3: CASNQLLAGGYNEQFF
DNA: TGTGCCAGCAACCAACTCCTAGCGGGGGGTTACAATGAGCAGTTCTTC

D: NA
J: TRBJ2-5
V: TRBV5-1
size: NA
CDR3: CASSSPPQETQYF
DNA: TGCGCCAGCAGCTCCCCGCCTCAAGAGACCCAGTACTTC

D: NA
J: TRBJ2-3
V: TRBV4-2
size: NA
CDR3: CASSQAGPRGLDTQYF
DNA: TGTGCCAGCAGCCAAGCGGGACCCCGGGGCTTAGATACGCAGTATTTT

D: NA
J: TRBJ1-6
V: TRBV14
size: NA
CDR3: CASSQDRADNSPLHF
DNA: TGTGCCAGCAGCCAAGATCGGGCAGACAATTCACCCCTCCACTTT

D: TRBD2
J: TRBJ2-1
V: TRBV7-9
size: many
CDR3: CASTTSANLNEQFF
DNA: TGTGCCAGCACCACTAGCGCTAACCTTAATGAGCAGTTCTTC

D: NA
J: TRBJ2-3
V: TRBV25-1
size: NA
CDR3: CASSDQGHSLSDTQYF
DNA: TGTGCCAGCAGTGATCAGGGACATAGTCTATCAGATACGCAGTATTTT

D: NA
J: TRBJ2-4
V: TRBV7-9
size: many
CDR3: CASSFLGIPGTKNIQYF
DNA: TGTGCCAGCAGCTTTTTAGGTATCCCAGGGACCAAAAACATTCAGTACTTC

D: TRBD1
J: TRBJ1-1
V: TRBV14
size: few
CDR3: CASHPLDRAVNTEAFF
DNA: TGTGCCAGCCATCCCCTCGACAGGGCGGTGAACACTGAAGCTTTCTTT

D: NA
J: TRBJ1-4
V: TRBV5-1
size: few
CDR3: CASSLRGHGGEKLFF
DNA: TGCGCCAGCAGCTTGCGGGGGCATGGAGGTGAAAAACTGTTTTTT

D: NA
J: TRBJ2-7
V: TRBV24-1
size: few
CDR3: CATFTPALDRPYEQYF
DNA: TGTGCCACCTTCACCCCCGCATTGGACAGACCCTACGAGCAGTACTTC

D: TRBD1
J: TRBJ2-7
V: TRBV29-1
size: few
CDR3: CSAGDRGLGEQYF
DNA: TGCAGCGCCGGGGACAGGGGGTTGGGGGAGCAGTACTTC

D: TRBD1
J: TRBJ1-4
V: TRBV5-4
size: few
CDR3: CASGRQGEEKLFF
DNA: TGTGCCAGCGGAAGACAGGGTGAAGAAAAACTGTTTTTT

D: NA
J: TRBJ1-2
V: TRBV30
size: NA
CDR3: CAWGSPYGYTF
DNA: TGTGCCTGGGGAAGCCCCTATGGCTACACCTTC

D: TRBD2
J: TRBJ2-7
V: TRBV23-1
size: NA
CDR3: CASSLQGRGFAYEQYF
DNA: TGCGCCAGCAGTCTCCAAGGGAGGGGATTCGCCTACGAGCAGTACTTC

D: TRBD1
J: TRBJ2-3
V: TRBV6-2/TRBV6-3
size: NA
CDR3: CASSFQGATDTQYF
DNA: TGTGCCAGCAGTTTCCAGGGGGCCACAGATACGCAGTATTTT

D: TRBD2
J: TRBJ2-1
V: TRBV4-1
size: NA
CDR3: CASSQDSPGGSNNEQFF
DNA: TGCGCCAGCAGCCAAGATAGTCCGGGGGGTTCCAACAATGAGCAGTTCTTC

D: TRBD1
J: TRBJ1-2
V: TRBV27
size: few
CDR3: CASGRTGRYGYTF
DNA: TGTGCCAGCGGGAGGACAGGACGCTATGGCTACACCTTC

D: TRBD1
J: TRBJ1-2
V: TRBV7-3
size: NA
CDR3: CASSPTGNGYGYTF
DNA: TGTGCCAGCAGCCCGACAGGGAATGGCTATGGCTACACCTTC

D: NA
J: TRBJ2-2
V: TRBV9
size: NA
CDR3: CASSVGNSGELFF
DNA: TGTGCCAGCAGCGTAGGTAACTCAGGGGAGCTGTTTTTT

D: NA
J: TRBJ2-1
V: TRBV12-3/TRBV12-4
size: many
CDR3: CASSELGNEQFF
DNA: TGTGCCAGCAGTGAACTAGGAAATGAGCAGTTCTTC

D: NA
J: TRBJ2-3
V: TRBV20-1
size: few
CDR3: CSLVGAGTDTQYF
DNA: TGCAGTCTTGTAGGGGCAGGCACAGATACGCAGTATTTT

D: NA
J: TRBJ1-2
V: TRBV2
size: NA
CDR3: CASTQGYYGYTF
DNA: TGTGCCAGCACCCAGGGGTACTATGGCTACACCTTC

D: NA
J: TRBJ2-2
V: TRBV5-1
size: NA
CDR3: CASSFRQGNTGELFF
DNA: TGCGCCAGCAGCTTCAGGCAGGGGAACACCGGGGAGCTGTTTTTT

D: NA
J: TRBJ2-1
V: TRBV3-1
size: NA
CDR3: CASSQVSRGEQFF
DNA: TGTGCCAGCAGCCAAGTATCGCGGGGTGAGCAGTTCTTC

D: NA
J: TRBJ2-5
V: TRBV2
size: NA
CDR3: CASSEMGRQETQYF
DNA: TGTGCCAGCAGTGAAATGGGGAGGCAAGAGACCCAGTACTTC

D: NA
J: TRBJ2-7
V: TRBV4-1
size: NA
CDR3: CASSTRQESYEQYF
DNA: TGCGCCAGCAGCACACGACAGGAATCCTACGAGCAGTACTTC

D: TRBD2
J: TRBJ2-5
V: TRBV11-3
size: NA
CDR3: CASSSASGGQETQYF
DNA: TGTGCCAGCAGCTCGGCTAGCGGGGGCCAAGAGACCCAGTACTTC

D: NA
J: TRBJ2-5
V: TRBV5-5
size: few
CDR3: CASSSGYQETQYF
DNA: TGTGCCAGCAGCTCGGGGTACCAAGAGACCCAGTACTTC

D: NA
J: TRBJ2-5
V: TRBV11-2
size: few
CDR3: CASSFDSGTGETQYF
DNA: TGTGCCAGCAGCTTTGACTCCGGGACGGGTGAGACCCAGTACTTC

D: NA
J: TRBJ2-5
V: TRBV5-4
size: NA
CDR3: CASSATWETQYF
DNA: TGTGCCAGCAGCGCGACTTGGGAGACCCAGTACTTC

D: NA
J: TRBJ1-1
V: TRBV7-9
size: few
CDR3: CASSSPGRINTEAFF
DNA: TGTGCCAGCAGCTCACCGGGACGGATCAACACTGAAGCTTTCTTT

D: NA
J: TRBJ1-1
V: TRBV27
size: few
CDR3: CASSVTGSTEAFF
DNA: TGTGCCAGCAGTGTTACCGGGAGCACTGAAGCTTTCTTT

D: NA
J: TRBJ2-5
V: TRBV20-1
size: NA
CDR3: CSARGSKETQYF
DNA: TGCAGTGCTAGAGGAAGTAAGGAGACCCAGTACTTC

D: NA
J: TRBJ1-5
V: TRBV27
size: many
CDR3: CASSLGAGMGQPQHF
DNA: TGTGCCAGCAGTTTGGGCGCGGGCATGGGCCAGCCCCAGCATTTT

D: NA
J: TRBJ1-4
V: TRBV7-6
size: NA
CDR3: CASSNISPLERSKKLFF
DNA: TGTGCCAGCAGCAATATTTCCCCGCTGGAAAGGTCAAAAAAACTGTTTTTT

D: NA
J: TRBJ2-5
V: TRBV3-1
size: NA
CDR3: CASCQTPVQETQYF
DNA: TGTGCCAGCTGCCAAACCCCAGTCCAAGAGACCCAGTACTTC

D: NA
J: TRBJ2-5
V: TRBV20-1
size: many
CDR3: CSALVGTQYF
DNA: TGCAGTGCGCTGGTAGGGACCCAGTACTTC

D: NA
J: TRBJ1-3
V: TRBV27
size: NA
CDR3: CASSSQGLLPGNTIYF
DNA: TGTGCCAGCAGTTCACAGGGACTGCTACCTGGAAACACCATATATTTT

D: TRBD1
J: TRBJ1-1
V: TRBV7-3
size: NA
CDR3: CASRKDRGEAFF
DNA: TGTGCCAGCAGAAAAGACAGGGGGGAAGCTTTCTTT

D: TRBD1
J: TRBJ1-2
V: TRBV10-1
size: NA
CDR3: CASEVQRRDRGRHGYTF
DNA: TGCGCCAGCGAAGTCCAGAGGCGGGACAGGGGCCGACACGGCTACACCTTC

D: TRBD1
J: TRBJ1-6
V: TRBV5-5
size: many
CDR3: CASSLSTPGQINSPLHF
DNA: TGTGCCAGCAGCTTGTCTACCCCGGGACAGATTAATTCACCCCTCCACTTT

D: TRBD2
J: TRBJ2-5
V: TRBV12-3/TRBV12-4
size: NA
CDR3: CASSFSGGGQETQYF
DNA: TGTGCCAGCAGTTTTAGCGGGGGGGGACAAGAGACCCAGTACTTC